This entry lists 15 T cell receptor beta chains sequenced from one sample in a study of T cells in women clearing cervical HPV infection. The method was immunoSEQ multiplex PCR; TCRdb's version includes in-frame clones alone and lacks a portion of them. In total, the table holds about 39,000 clones. Specimen: blood buffy coat. The receptors were gathered from a woman between 18 and 69 years old with a cervical HPV16 infection that either progressed to CIN3+ or cleared (not recorded which).

Remarks on this clone: The CDR3 end is not reached by the read, which stops 3 residues before it; the germline J gene fills it in. This chain joins TRBV4-1 and TRBJ1-6; tentatively, D is TRBD1 (6 bases). The CDR3 consists of 12 residues. In germline, CDR1 is MGHRA, CDR2 YSYEKL. The CDR3 DNA, read in part, is TGCGCCAGCAGCCTAGACAGGTGGACC. Its protein is CASSLDRWT. The whole CDR3 region reads CASSLDRWTLHF.

With regard to this clone: With the read ending 3 residues before the CDR3 end, the germline J gene is used to fill in that end. The rearrangement joins TRBV9 to TRBJ2-7, with D unresolved. Trimming cost V 0 bases and J 1 base, with 8 bases left between them. The CDR3 has 14 amino acids. The germline V gene has CDR1 SGDLS and CDR2 YYNGEE. CDR3 bases read: TGTGCCAGCAGCGTAGAAGCTCCATCCTACGAG. It specifies CASSVEAPSYE. The CDR3 as a whole reads CASSVEAPSYEQYF.

A note on this clone: The observed sequence ends 3 residues before the CDR3 terminus, with the missing tail filled in from the germline J gene. The genes are TRBV2 and TRBJ2-1; TRBD2 might be the D (5 bases). CDR1 and CDR2 from the germline V gene are SNHLY and FYNNEI. The CDR3 consists of 12 residues. Trimming took 7 bases from V and 4 from J, leaving 8 bases between them. CDR3 DNA (partial): TGTGCCAGCACGAGGGTGTACAATGAG. This gives the protein CASTRVYNE. The whole CDR3 region reads CASTRVYNEQFF. Supplemented by reference TRBV2 and TRBJ2-1, the full variable domain reads EPEVTQTPSHQVTQMGQEVILRCVPISNHLYFYWYRQILGQKVEFLVSFYNNEISEKSEIFDDQFSVERPDGSNFTLKIRSTKLEDSAMYFCASTRVYNEQFFGPGTRLTVL.

As concerns this clone: The CDR3 end is not reached by the read, which stops 3 residues before it; the germline J gene fills it in. The genes are TRBV2 and TRBJ2-7; 7 bases align to TRBD1. V was clipped by 10 bases and J by 3 bases; unmatched bases: 15. CDR1 and CDR2 from the germline V gene are SNHLY and FYNNEI. This CDR3 spans 15 amino acids. The CDR3: CAILLRLGTDYEQYF. CDR3 bases read: TGTGCCATCCTTCTACGCCTCGGGACAGACTACGAG. The whole variable domain, remainder taken from reference TRBV2 and TRBJ2-7, is EPEVTQTPSHQVTQMGQEVILRCVPISNHLYFYWYRQILGQKVEFLVSFYNNEISEKSEIFDDQFSVERPDGSNFTLKIRSTKLEDSAMYFCAILLRLGTDYEQYFGPGTRLTVT.

As to this clone: Read sequence stops 3 residues before the CDR3 end, and the germline J gene provides the missing end. The chain combines TRBV18 with TRBJ2-1; the match to TRBD1 covers 8 bases. Germline CDR1 and CDR2: KGHSH and LQKENI. The CDR3 runs 14 residues. V gave up 6 bases and J gave up 3 bases; unmatched junction bases: 4. CDR3 amino acids: CASSPTGDYNEQFF. The CDR3 bases that were read are TGTGCCAGCTCCCCGACAGGGGACTACAATGAG. Full variable domain (remainder filled in from reference TRBV18 and TRBJ2-1): NAGVMQNPRHLVRRRGQEARLRCSPMKGHSHVYWYRQLPEEGLKFMVYLQKENIIDESGMPKERFSAEFPKEGPSILRIQQVVRGDSAAYFCASSPTGDYNEQFFGPGTRLTVL.

Regarding this clone: The read halts 3 residues ahead of the CDR3 end, with the missing end drawn from the germline J gene. This chain links TRBV20-1 with TRBJ2-3; TRBD2 is a possible D gene (6 bases). The V and J ends lost 5 bases and 5 bases respectively, with 23 bases between them. The germline V gene encodes CDR1 DFQATT and CDR2 SNEGSKA (reference sequence). The CDR3 extends over 16 amino acids. The CDR3 is CSAGPSLAGYGDTQYF. CDR3 DNA (partial): TGCAGTGCTGGCCCTAGCCTGGCGGGATATGGAGATACG.

As regards this clone: The read ends 3 residues shy of where the CDR3 ends; the end is completed using the germline J gene. The chain joins TRBV5-6 to TRBJ1-3, with 7 nucleotides matching TRBD1. Unmatched junction bases numbered 5, after V lost 0 bases and J lost 5 bases. The CDR3 sequence is 15 residues long. Germline V gives CDR1 SGHDT, CDR2 YYEEEE. The DNA read from the CDR3 is TGTGCCAGCAGCTTGGGAGGGACAGCGAGAAACACC. Translation: CASSLGGTARNT. The CDR3 in its entirety is CASSLGGTARNTIYF.

Note on this clone: The read ends 3 residues shy of where the CDR3 ends; the end is completed using the germline J gene. The V gene is TRBV12-3 or TRBV12-4, the J gene TRBJ2-2; the D gene is possibly TRBD2 (7 bases). This CDR3 region has 16 residues. With 6 bases removed from V and 3 bases from J, the gap between germline ends came to 17 bases. CDR3 sequence: CASSPLRGRDTGELFF. The DNA read from the CDR3 is TGTGCCAGCAGCCCCTTGAGGGGGAGGGACACCGGGGAG.

A note on this clone: The read ends 3 residues early relative to the CDR3; the germline J gene fills the gap. J is TRBJ2-7 and V is TRBV7-8; perhaps TRBD1 as D (6 bases). Germline loops: CDR1 SGHVS, CDR2 FQNEAQ. V was pared by 3 bases and J by 0 bases, with 9 bases between. This CDR3 comprises 14 residues. CDR3 DNA (partial): TGTGCCAGCAGCTTTGGGGACACCTCCTACGAG. Its protein product is CASSFGDTSYE. The full CDR3 is CASSFGDTSYEQYF.

To note about this clone: The read comes to an end 3 residues before the CDR3 does, leaving the germline J gene to fill in the end. The gene calls are TRBV2 and TRBJ2-7; the D is unclear. Per germline, CDR1 SNHLY and CDR2 FYNNEI. V shed 2 bases and J shed 3 bases, with 8 bases lying between them. The CDR3 runs to 13 residues. CDR3: CASSERRLYEQYF. The covered CDR3 bases are TGTGCCAGCAGTGAACGGAGACTCTACGAG.

Points on this clone: The sequence runs out 3 residues before the end of the CDR3; the remainder is reconstructed from the germline J gene. This chain links TRBV18 with TRBJ1-2, with a possible D match to TRBD1 (6 bases). The V end lost 3 bases, the J end lost 3 bases, and 14 bases lay between the germline ends. This CDR3 region has 15 residues. Germline lookup yields CDR1 KGHSH and CDR2 LQKENI. CDR3 bases read: TGTGCCAGCTCACCGGAACAGGGTGCCCACTATGGC. This translates into CASSPEQGAHYG. The whole CDR3 is CASSPEQGAHYGYTF.

On this clone: The CDR3 end falls 3 residues outside the read, so it is completed with the germline J gene. V and J are TRBV20-1 and TRBJ2-7; 10 nucleotides line up with TRBD1. Trimming took 5 bases from V and 4 from J; bases not matched to a gene: 2. The CDR3 totals 12 residues. Germline CDR1 reads DFQATT; CDR2 reads SNEGSKA (reference sequence). The CDR3 spells CSAGDRGYEQYF. Incomplete CDR3 DNA: TGCAGTGCTGGGGACAGGGGTTACGAG.

With regard to this clone: The read is 3 residues too short to cover the CDR3 end, so that end is filled in from the germline J gene. The chain uses TRBV29-1 and TRBJ2-1; the match to TRBD1 covers 8 bases. CDR1 is SQVTM, CDR2 ANQGSEA, per germline. This CDR3 is 14 amino acids long. The junction had 12 bases not matched to a gene; V was cut back by 7 bases and J by 7 bases. The part of the CDR3 DNA that was read is TGCAGCGCCGACCGGGACAGGAGTTTGAATGAG. Amino acid sequence: CSADRDRSLNE. The complete CDR3 sequence is CSADRDRSLNEQFF.

As concerns this clone: The read stops 3 residues short of the end of the CDR3; the missing end is completed from the germline J gene. The chain is built from TRBV7-9 and TRBJ1-4; 10 bases align to TRBD1. The CDR3 spans 15 residues. With V trimmed by 5 bases and J by 8 bases, 8 bases remained unmatched. Germline V gives CDR1 SEHNR, CDR2 FQNEAQ (reference sequence). The CDR3 sequence: CASSPRTGGGEKLFF. The sequenced CDR3 bases are TGTGCCAGCAGCCCCCGGACAGGGGGTGGCGAAAAA.

On this clone itself: The observed sequence ends 3 residues before the CDR3 terminus, with the missing tail filled in from the germline J gene. The rearrangement links TRBV7-9 to TRBJ2-1, with TRBD2 identical over 8 bases. Looked up from germline, CDR1 is SEHNR and CDR2 is FQNEAQ (reference sequence). This CDR3 has 13 residues. The V and J ends lost 3 bases and 6 bases, in that order; junction bases with no gene match: 1. CDR3 residues: CASSFAGGNEQFF. The covered CDR3 bases are TGTGCCAGCAGCTTCGCGGGGGGCAATGAG.